One T cell receptor beta chain is described in this entry. Its antigen is unknown. The nonmyeloablative bone marrow transplants came from related graft donors, with transient mixed chimerism. Libraries were prepared by immunoSEQ multiplex PCR; TCRdb keeps only in-frame clonotypes and omits some of them. This table has 75,000 to 100,000 clones, approximately 93% appearing once. Germline V lookup: CDR1 ENHRY, CDR2 SYGVKD. Trimming cost V 10 bases and J 4 bases, with 20 bases left between them. The CDR3 sequence is 16 residues long. The source of the sample is a study of Tregs in tolerant kidney transplant recipients. Notes on the study in general: Few patients were studied, so findings need validation in larger groups.

The TCR comes from a human patient who received a combined kidney and bone marrow transplant. Some T cells may possibly be graft donor cells. The sequencing here drew on CD4+ T cells from blood (PBMCs), taken 12 months after the transplant. V is TRBV10-3 and J is TRBJ2-6; no definite D call. DNA for the CDR3: TGTGCCACCGCCGCATGGAAAGAGGCCGGGGCCAACGTCCTGACTTTC. It translates to CATAAWKEAGANVLTF.